This T cell receptor (beta chain) was identified in a study of blood T cell repertoires in COVID-19. At the level of the study: Sites in the United States, Italy and Spain provided acute and convalescent COVID-19 samples. Sources were T cells, B-cell-depleted T cells, or PBMCs; the material itself was cDNA or gDNA.

Trimming cost V 2 bases and J 8 bases, with 9 bases left between them. The CDR3 contains 12 residues. Germline CDR1 and CDR2: LNHDA and SQIVND (reference sequence). Original processing methods: Amplification of reference gene primers was used by the study to estimate nucleated cell counts. Profiling relied on immunoSEQ multiplex PCR, and the TCRdb table lists in-frame clones only, not all of them. V and J calls and clone size are copied from that table; D and trimming were computed from the DNA. The table has 300,000 or so clones, just over 90% seen once; the top ten hold over 2%. Seattle participants joined during active infection and were tracked over time.

The specimen sequenced was peripheral blood. The V call is TRBV19, the J call TRBJ1-2; D remains ambiguous. The source is a woman aged 25 to 45 with COVID-19, enrolled during active disease. This chain's CDR3 is CASSIWRGGYTF. The CDR3 DNA reads TGTGCCAGTAGTATATGGAGAGGGGGCTACACCTTC.